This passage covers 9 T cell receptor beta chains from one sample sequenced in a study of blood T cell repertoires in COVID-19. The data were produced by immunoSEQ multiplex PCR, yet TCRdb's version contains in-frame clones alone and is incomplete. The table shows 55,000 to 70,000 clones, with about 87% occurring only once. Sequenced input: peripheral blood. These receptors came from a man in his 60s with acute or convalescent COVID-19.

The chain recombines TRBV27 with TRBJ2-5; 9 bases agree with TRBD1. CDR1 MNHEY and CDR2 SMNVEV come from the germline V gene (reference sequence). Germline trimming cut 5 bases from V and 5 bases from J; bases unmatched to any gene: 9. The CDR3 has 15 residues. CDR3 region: CASSPTGQGTETQYF. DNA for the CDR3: TGTGCCAGCAGTCCGACGGGACAGGGAACCGAGACCCAGTACTTC.

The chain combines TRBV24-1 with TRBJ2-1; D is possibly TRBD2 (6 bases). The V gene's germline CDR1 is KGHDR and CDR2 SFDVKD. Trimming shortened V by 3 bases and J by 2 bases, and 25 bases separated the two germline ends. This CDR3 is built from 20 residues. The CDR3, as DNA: TGTGCCACCAGTGATCGTCGCGCGGGATTAGGTGGAACCCCCTACAATGAGCAGTTCTTC. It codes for CATSDRRAGLGGTPYNEQFF.

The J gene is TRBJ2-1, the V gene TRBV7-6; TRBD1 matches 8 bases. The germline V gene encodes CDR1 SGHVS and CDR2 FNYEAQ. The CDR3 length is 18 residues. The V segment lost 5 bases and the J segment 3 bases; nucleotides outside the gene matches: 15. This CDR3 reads CASSPTHDTGTGYNEQFF. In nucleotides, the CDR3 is TGTGCCAGCAGCCCAACACACGACACCGGGACAGGCTACAATGAGCAGTTCTTC.

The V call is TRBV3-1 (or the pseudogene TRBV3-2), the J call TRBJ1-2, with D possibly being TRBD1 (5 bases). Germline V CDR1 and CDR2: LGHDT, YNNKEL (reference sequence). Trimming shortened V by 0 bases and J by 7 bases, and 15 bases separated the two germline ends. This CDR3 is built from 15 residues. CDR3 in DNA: TGTGCCAGCAGCCAAGATAACAGGCCAACGACTGGCTACACCTTC. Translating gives CASSQDNRPTTGYTF.

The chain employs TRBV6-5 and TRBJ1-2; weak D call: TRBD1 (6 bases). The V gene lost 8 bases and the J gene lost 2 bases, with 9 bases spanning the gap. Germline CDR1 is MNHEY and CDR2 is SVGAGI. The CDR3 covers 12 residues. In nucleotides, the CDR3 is TGTGCCAGCCGTACAGGGAACTATGGCTACACCTTC. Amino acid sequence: CASRTGNYGYTF.

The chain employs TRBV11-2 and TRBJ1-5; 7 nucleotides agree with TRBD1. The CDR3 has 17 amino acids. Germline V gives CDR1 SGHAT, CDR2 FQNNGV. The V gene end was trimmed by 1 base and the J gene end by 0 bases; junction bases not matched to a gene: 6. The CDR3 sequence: CASSLGRDSHSNQPQHF. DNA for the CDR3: TGTGCCAGCAGCTTAGGACGGGACAGCCATAGCAATCAGCCCCAGCATTTT.

CDR3 coding DNA: TGCGCCAGCAGCTTGGGGACTAGCAGGGAAGAGACCCAGTACTTC. It translates to CASSLGTSREETQYF. V is TRBV5-1 and J is TRBJ2-5; TRBD2 matches 8 bases. Unmatched junction bases numbered 4, after V lost 0 bases and J lost 3 bases. Germline CDR1 reads SGHRS; CDR2 reads YFSETQ. This CDR3 has 15 residues.

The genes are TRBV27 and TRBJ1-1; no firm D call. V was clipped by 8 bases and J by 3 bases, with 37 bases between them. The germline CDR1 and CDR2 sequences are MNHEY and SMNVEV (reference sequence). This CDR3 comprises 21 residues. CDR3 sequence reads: CASLVLYQYLAIFIYHTEAFF. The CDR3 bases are TGTGCCAGCCTAGTCCTATACCAGTATCTTGCTATTTTTATTTATCACACTGAAGCTTTCTTT.

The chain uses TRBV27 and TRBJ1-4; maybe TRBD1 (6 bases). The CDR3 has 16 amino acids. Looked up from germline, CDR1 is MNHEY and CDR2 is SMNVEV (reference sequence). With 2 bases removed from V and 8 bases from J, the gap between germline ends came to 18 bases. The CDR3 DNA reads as TGTGCCAGCAGTTTAATTGGCGCAGGGGTCGTGGAAAAACTGTTTTTT. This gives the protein CASSLIGAGVVEKLFF.